Sequencing of this T cell receptor (beta chain) was carried out in a study of blood T cell repertoires in COVID-19. Whole-study context: From the United States, Italy and Spain came samples of acute and convalescent COVID-19.

Per the original methods: Estimated nucleated cell counts came from reference gene primer amplification. Measured with immunoSEQ multiplex PCR; TCRdb has only the in-frame clones, and not every one. V and J calls and clone size come straight from that table; D and trimming were deduced from the DNA. The sample shows approximately 360,000 clones, 85% to 90% of them seen only once. Germline V CDR1 and CDR2: SGHTA, FQGTGA. The V end was cut by 1 base, the J end by 1 base, with 16 bases between. The CDR3 spans 18 residues. The material sequenced was peripheral blood. The clonotype was recovered from a man younger than 30 with active or convalescent COVID-19. The chain has TRBV7-3 and TRBJ2-2, with D perhaps TRBD2 (5 bases). Here the CDR3 reads CASSLNPAGVRNTGELFF. DNA for the CDR3: TGTGCCAGCAGCTTAAATCCGGCCGGGGTACGGAACACCGGGGAGCTGTTTTTT.